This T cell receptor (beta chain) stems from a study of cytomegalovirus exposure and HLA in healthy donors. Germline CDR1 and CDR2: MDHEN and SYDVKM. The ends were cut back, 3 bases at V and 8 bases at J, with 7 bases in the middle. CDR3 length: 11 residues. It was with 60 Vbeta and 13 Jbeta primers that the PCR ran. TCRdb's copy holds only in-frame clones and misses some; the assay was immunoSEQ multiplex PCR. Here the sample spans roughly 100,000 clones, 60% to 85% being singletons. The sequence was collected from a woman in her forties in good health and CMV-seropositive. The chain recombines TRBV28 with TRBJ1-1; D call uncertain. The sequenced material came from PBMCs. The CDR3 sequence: CASSFLQEAFF. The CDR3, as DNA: TGTGCCAGCAGTTTTCTCCAGGAAGCTTTCTTT.